The source of this TCR beta chain is a study of OX40 agonist ivuxolimab in advanced cancers. Study overall: Ivuxolimab, an antibody that agonizes OX40 (CD134), was administered to the patients.

Assay used: immunoSEQ multiplex PCR; TCRdb lists only in-frame clones, some missing. Seen here are tens of thousands of clones, around nine tenths observed once, and the top ten hold 0.2% to 0.3%. Study observations and caveats: In the 0.1 to 3.0 mg/kg range, CD4+ and CD8+ blood T cells had expanded clonally by week 6.

Trimming took 3 bases from V and 0 from J, leaving 6 bases between them. Germline CDR1 MDHEN, CDR2 SYDVKM. The CDR3 has 14 amino acids. This clone was found once. The antigen remains unidentified. Material: CD4+ or CD8+ T cells sorted from blood, obtained in a trial of the OX40 agonist ivuxolimab. The clonotype was recovered from an adult with an advanced solid tumor such as melanoma, head and neck, liver or kidney cancer. V is TRBV28 and J is TRBJ1-5; tentative D call: TRBD1 (5 bases). Here the CDR3 DNA reads TGTGCCAGCAGTTTCGGGGGTAGCAATCAGCCCCAGCATTTT. It is translated as CASSFGGSNQPQHF.